One and the same sample provided the 18 T cell receptor beta chains below, sequenced in a study of T cells after yellow fever vaccination. TCRdb fed the 5' RACE reads into MiXCR, producing one record per CDR3 protein. Seen here are some 390,000 distinct CDR3 sequences, under 20% observed once, and the top ten hold 18%. This specimen was PBMCs, taken before the yellow fever booster vaccination. All receptors come from a man between 18 and 35 years old who received the YFV17D yellow fever vaccine.

This clonotype was detected only a few times. The chain carries TRBV18 and TRBJ2-5; possibly TRBD1 or TRBD2 for D (5 bases each). Trimming shortened V by 5 bases and J by 8 bases, and 18 bases separated the two germline ends. The CDR3 runs 14 residues. Germline V gene lookup returns CDR1 KGHSH and CDR2 LQKENI. CDR3 sequence reads: CASSLPGPKETQYF. Here the CDR3 DNA reads TGTGCCAGCTCATTACCGGGACCTAAGGAAACCCAGTACTTC.

The sample holds a few counts of this clonotype. The rearrangement uses TRBV2 and TRBJ2-5; no clear D. CDR1 SNHLY and CDR2 FYNNEI come from the germline V gene. The CDR3 spans 12 residues. Trimming stripped 8 bases from V and 7 bases from J, with 14 bases between. Here the CDR3 reads CASATAGVTQYF. CDR3 bases: TGTGCCAGCGCCACAGCTGGTGTGACCCAGTACTTC.

This clonotype was detected a few times. V is TRBV5-1 and J is TRBJ2-2; 9 positions match TRBD1. Germline trimming cut 4 bases from V and 4 bases from J; bases unmatched to any gene: 5. The CDR3 is made up of 15 amino acids. Germline V CDR1 and CDR2: SGHRS, YFSETQ. The CDR3 here is CASSTPTGGTGELFF. DNA of the CDR3: TGCGCCAGCAGCACCCCGACAGGGGGCACCGGGGAGCTGTTTTTT.

This clonotype appeared a few times. The rearrangement joins TRBV4-1 to TRBJ2-7, with no clear D. The CDR3 is made up of 13 amino acids. Per the germline V gene, CDR1 is MGHRA and CDR2 is YSYEKL. V was trimmed by 4 bases and J by 3 bases, leaving 10 bases between them. CDR3: CASSPPPFYEQYF. CDR3 nucleotides: TGCGCCAGCAGCCCACCGCCTTTCTACGAGCAGTACTTC.

As regards this clonotype: Because it lacks the conserved phenylalanine or tryptophan at the end, this CDR3 is likely a read error. It is unclear where the CDR3 begins or ends on the DNA, so no DNA is shown, and the CDR3 is as TCRdb lists it. V gene TRBV2 combines with J gene TRBJ2-7. Germline V gene data show CDR1 as SNHLY and CDR2 as FYNNEI. Termini included, the CDR3 measures 11 amino acids. The chain's CDR3 is CASTLYTTASY.

This clonotype was seen a handful of times. CDR3: CASSQDRQRTNYGYTF. The CDR3 bases are TGCGCCAGCAGCCAAGATAGGCAGAGAACTAACTATGGCTACACCTTC. The chain recombines TRBV4-3 with TRBJ1-2; D gene ambiguous. Trimming stripped 0 bases from V and 0 bases from J, with 11 bases between. The CDR3 contains 16 residues. Germline CDR1 is LGHNA and CDR2 is YSLEER.

J is TRBJ2-5 and V is TRBV11-2, with D uncertain. Germline CDR1 is SGHAT and CDR2 is FQNNGV. The CDR3 contains 13 residues. With 5 bases removed from V and 3 bases from J, the gap between germline ends came to 10 bases. The CDR3 spells CASSVRTEETQYF. As DNA, the CDR3 is TGTGCCAGCAGCGTAAGGACGGAAGAGACCCAGTACTTC.

The chain recombines TRBV6-1 with TRBJ2-3; 9 nucleotides line up with TRBD1. The V segment lost 10 bases and the J segment 6 bases; nucleotides outside the gene matches: 11. The germline V gene has CDR1 MNHNS and CDR2 SASEGT. This CDR3 is built from 14 residues. CDR3 in amino acids: CATVDRGRVDTQYF. The CDR3 DNA is TGTGCCACCGTGGACAGGGGACGGGTTGATACGCAGTATTTT.

This clonotype showed up just once. The V gene is TRBV13, the J gene TRBJ1-6; D ambiguous. The germline V gene encodes CDR1 PRHDT and CDR2 FYEKMQ (reference sequence). Trimming took 3 bases from V and 9 from J, leaving 12 bases between them. CDR3 length equals 14 residues. For the CDR3, the DNA is TGTGCCAGCAGCTTCGGGATTTCGGGTTCACCCCTCCACTTT. Encoded protein: CASSFGISGSPLHF. Full variable domain (remainder filled in from reference TRBV13 and TRBJ1-6): AAGVIQSPRHLIKEKRETATLKCYPIPRHDTVYWYQQGPGQDPQFLISFYEKMQSDKGSIPDRFSAQQFSDYHSELNMSSLELGDSALYFCASSFGISGSPLHFGNGTRLTVT.

J is TRBJ2-7 and V is TRBV6-2 or TRBV6-3; D might be TRBD1 (6 bases). Germline CDR1 is MNHEY and CDR2 is SVGEGT. The CDR3 covers 14 residues. Trimming took 6 bases from V and 8 from J, leaving 20 bases between them. For the CDR3, the DNA is TGTGCCAGCAGACCCCGGGGACATGGCATGAAGCAGTACGTC. Amino acid sequence: CASRPRGHGMKQYV.

The V gene is TRBV2, the J gene TRBJ2-7; D might be TRBD2 (6 bases). Trimming pared 4 bases from V and 3 bases from J, leaving 10 bases between. Germline V lookup: CDR1 SNHLY, CDR2 FYNNEI. The CDR3 spans 13 residues. In DNA form, the CDR3 reads TGTGCCAGCAGTGCGGGGGTTAGCTACGAGCAGTACTTC. This codes for CASSAGVSYEQYF.

This clonotype came up a few times. The chain combines TRBV20-1 with TRBJ1-1; no clear D. Germline loops: CDR1 DFQATT, CDR2 SNEGSKA (reference sequence). V was cut by 2 bases and J by 3 bases, with 13 bases left in between. This CDR3 region has 14 residues. The CDR3 region has the DNA TGCAGTGCTAGAAACGGCGGGCTTTACACTGAAGCTTTCTTT. Protein: CSARNGGLYTEAFF.

The chain is built from TRBV29-1 and TRBJ1-1; tentatively, D is TRBD1 (5 bases). V was pared by 3 bases and J by 0 bases, with 17 bases between. The length of the CDR3 is 16 residues. Germline V gene sequence: CDR1 SQVTM, CDR2 ANQGSEA. CDR3 DNA sequence: TGCAGCGTTGATGACGAGCCGGGACTGATGAACACTGAAGCTTTCTTT. Its translation: CSVDDEPGLMNTEAFF. Together with reference TRBV29-1 and TRBJ1-1, the CDR3 gives the full variable domain: SAVISQKPSRDICQRGTSLTIQCQVDSQVTMMFWYRQQPGQSLTLIATANQGSEATYESGFVIDKFPISRPNLTFSTLTVSNMSPEDSSIYLCSVDDEPGLMNTEAFFGQGTRLTVV.

This clonotype was found a few times. This chain links TRBV5-1 with TRBJ1-1; D remains unclear. This CDR3 is built from 13 residues. CDR1 is SGHRS, CDR2 YFSETQ, per germline. The V end lost 4 bases, the J end lost 11 bases, and 18 bases lay between the germline ends. The CDR3 nucleotides are TGCGCCAGCAGCAAAGGAGACGTTGGCGTGGCTTTCTTT. Its translation is CASSKGDVGVAFF.

J is TRBJ2-7 and V is TRBV6-1; no clear D. CDR1 and CDR2 (germline): MNHNS, SASEGT. Trimming took 5 bases from V and 0 from J, leaving 14 bases between them. The CDR3 sequence is 15 residues long. CDR3 sequence (DNA): TGTGCCAGCAGTATACTAACTTCCAGCTCCTACGAGCAGTACTTC. It translates to CASSILTSSSYEQYF.

This chain uses TRBV5-1 with TRBJ1-6; maybe TRBD1 (6 bases). V lost 2 bases, J lost 7 bases, and 10 bases lay in between. Germline CDR1 is SGHRS and CDR2 is YFSETQ. This CDR3 has 14 amino acids. The CDR3 nucleotides are TGCGCCAGCAGCTTACAGGGAAGCAATTCACCCCTCCACTTT. Translation gives CASSLQGSNSPLHF.

The genes are TRBV6-5 and TRBJ2-1, with D tentatively TRBD2 (7 bases). The germline V gene encodes CDR1 MNHEY and CDR2 SVGAGI. CDR3 length equals 14 residues. Trimming removed 5 bases at V and 8 bases at J, with 16 bases between. The CDR3 sequence: CASSIGGGAYEQFF. The CDR3 nucleotides read TGTGCCAGCAGTATCGGAGGGGGGGCTTATGAGCAGTTCTTC.

This clonotype was recorded a few times. The rearrangement links TRBV12-3 or TRBV12-4 to TRBJ2-1; 8 nucleotides line up with TRBD2. This CDR3 spans 14 amino acids. V gave up 6 bases and J gave up 5 bases; unmatched junction bases: 6. The CDR3 region is CASRTGTSNNEQFF. The DNA of the CDR3 is TGTGCCAGCAGGACCGGGACTAGTAACAATGAGCAGTTCTTC.